The sequence of this TCR beta chain was determined in a study of blood T cell repertoires in COVID-19. This clone was observed a handful of times. Authors' data handling: From reference gene primer amplification, estimates of nucleated cell counts were derived. Assay used: immunoSEQ multiplex PCR; TCRdb lists only in-frame clones, some missing. V, J and clone size are those of that table, while D and trimming were read from the DNA. The table shows about 120,000 clones, with almost 70% occurring only once. Germline V CDR1 and CDR2: KGHDR, SFDVKD. This CDR3 is built from 15 residues. Trimming removed 4 bases from V and 10 bases from J; junction bases left unmatched: 12.

The specimen sequenced was peripheral blood. The rearrangement joins TRBV24-1 to TRBJ1-5; 7 bases fit TRBD1. The TCR comes from a woman aged 70-85 years with acute or convalescent COVID-19. This chain's CDR3 is CATSDASGGAVPQHF. DNA for the CDR3: TGTGCCACCAGTGACGCCTCAGGGGGAGCGGTCCCCCAGCATTTT.